These T cell receptor beta chains were read from a single sample in a study of human T cells and chemical hapten exposure. TCRdb re-derived calls from the RACE reads in MiXCR, one entry per CDR3 protein. The sample lists about 80,000 distinct CDR3 sequences, around a tenth occurring once. The sequencing used whole blood, collected in connection with sensitization to the hapten diphenylcyclopropenone (DPC). The receptor set was obtained from a man aged 18 to 29 with alopecia areata. Some clones in this sample may be carry-over from other donors' samples. Each CDR3 is given with its conserved first and last residue. The D gene is left open where the match is weak. Size is stated for part of the rows, as once, few or many counts, or as a class when the clone is expanded.

d_gene,abundance,v_gene,j_gene,CDR3nt,CDR3aa
TRBD1,few,TRBV24-1,TRBJ1-2,TGTGCCACCAGTGATTTGAATCGGGACAGAGTTTATGGCTACACCTTC,CATSDLNRDRVYGYTF
NA,many,TRBV20-1,TRBJ2-7,TGCAGTGCCACGCCGACGAGCGGAACTTCCTACGAGCAGTACTTC,CSATPTSGTSYEQYF
NA,many,TRBV2,TRBJ2-1,TGTGCCAGAAGGTCTGGCAATGAGCAGTTCTTC,CARRSGNEQFF
NA,NA,TRBV15,TRBJ2-7,TGTGCCACCAGCAGAGATCTCGACAGCTACGAGCAGTACTTC,CATSRDLDSYEQYF
NA,once,TRBV5-5,TRBJ1-1,TGTGCCAGCAGCTCCTATACAGGGCTGACTGAAGCTTTCTTT,CASSSYTGLTEAFF
NA,few,TRBV20-1,TRBJ1-1,TGCAGTCCTTGGACCACCACAACTGAAGCTTTCTTT,CSPWTTTTEAFF
NA,NA,TRBV7-8,TRBJ2-7,TGTGCCAGCAGCGCCGACGCGGGGCTGAGATCCCTGGAGTACTTC,CASSADAGLRSLEYF
TRBD1,many,TRBV15,TRBJ1-4,TGTGCCACCAGCAGAGATCGAGACAGGGGAATAGGGACTAATGAAAAACTGTTTTTT,CATSRDRDRGIGTNEKLFF
NA,many,TRBV5-1,TRBJ2-2,TGCGCCAGCAGCTTCCAGTCTTACACCGGGGAGCTGTTTTTT,CASSFQSYTGELFF
TRBD1,NA,TRBV20-1,TRBJ2-7,TGCAGTGCTCCTCGGGACAGCTCCTACGAGCAGTACTTC,CSAPRDSSYEQYF
NA,NA,TRBV28,TRBJ1-5,TGTGCCAGCAGTCGTCAAGATCAGCCCCAGCATTTT,CASSRQDQPQHF
TRBD1,few,TRBV11-2,TRBJ2-7,TGTGCCAGCAGCTTAGGCGCGGGACAGGGTGCCTACGAGCAGTACTTC,CASSLGAGQGAYEQYF
TRBD1,NA,TRBV18,TRBJ2-7,TGTGCCAGCTCACTGTGGGACAGGGGCGAGCAGTACTTC,CASSLWDRGEQYF
NA,few,TRBV4-1,TRBJ1-1,TGCGCCAGCAAATTGGCCGGAAAAGAAGCTTTCTTT,CASKLAGKEAFF
NA,many,TRBV20-1,TRBJ2-3,TGCAGTGCTAGCGGGGTTGTGGATACGCAGTATTTT,CSASGVVDTQYF
NA,many,TRBV20-1,TRBJ1-1,TGCAGTGCTAGGGCCACTCAGTTGAACACTGAAGCTTTCTTT,CSARATQLNTEAFF
NA,many,TRBV11-2,TRBJ2-7,TGTGCCAGCAGCGCTTACTACGAGCAGTACTTC,CASSAYYEQYF
TRBD2,few,TRBV28,TRBJ2-7,TGTGCCAGCAGTTGGACTAGCTACGAGCAGTACTTC,CASSWTSYEQYF
TRBD2,NA,TRBV28,TRBJ2-5,TGTGCCAGCAGTCGGGGGGGCCACGAGACCCAGTACTTC,CASSRGGHETQYF
TRBD1,few,TRBV20-1,TRBJ2-2,TGCAGTGGACTAAGGGGACAGGGGGCCACCGGGGAGCTGTTTTTT,CSGLRGQGATGELFF
NA,NA,TRBV4-1,TRBJ2-1,TGCGCCAGCAGACCTCCCGGTCGAACCCCTGAGCAGTTCTTC,CASRPPGRTPEQFF
TRBD1,few,TRBV29-1,TRBJ2-5,TGCAGCGTAAACAGGGGTGGAGAGACCCAGTACTTC,CSVNRGGETQYF
NA,NA,TRBV20-1,TRBJ2-1,TGCAGTGCTAGGAGCAATGAGCAGTTCTTC,CSARSNEQFF